Listed here are 3 T cell receptor beta chains from one sample, sequenced in a study of beta chain features in type 1 diabetes. What was sequenced were expressed TCRB transcripts, since all of the isolated RNA had been reverse transcribed. Produced via immunoSEQ multiplex PCR; TCRdb's table is partial and in-frame only. The top ten clones hold under 0.02% of a sample with a few hundred thousand clones, approximately 16% of them seen once. Material: naive CD4+ T cells from blood. The receptors here all came from a woman in her late teens or twenties in good health.

The V gene is TRBV4-3, the J gene TRBJ2-1; TRBD2 matches at 8 bases. Germline CDR1 is LGHNA and CDR2 is YSLEER. V was clipped by 1 base and J by 5 bases; unmatched bases: 10. The CDR3 length is 17 residues. The CDR3 protein is CASSQGWAGRADNEQFF. DNA for the CDR3: TGCGCCAGCAGCCAAGGCTGGGCCGGGAGGGCCGACAATGAGCAGTTCTTC.

The V call is TRBV2, the J call TRBJ1-2; 9 bases map to TRBD1. With 5 bases clipped from V and 7 bases from J, the junction kept 8 bases outside the gene matches. The CDR3 loop spans 14 amino acids. In germline, CDR1 is SNHLY, CDR2 FYNNEI. The CDR3 loop reads CASSMLQGAPGYTF. The CDR3 DNA reads TGTGCCAGCAGTATGTTACAGGGGGCGCCTGGCTACACCTTC. Combining the CDR3 with reference TRBV2 and TRBJ1-2 gives the whole variable domain EPEVTQTPSHQVTQMGQEVILRCVPISNHLYFYWYRQILGQKVEFLVSFYNNEISEKSEIFDDQFSVERPDGSNFTLKIRSTKLEDSAMYFCASSMLQGAPGYTFGSGTRLTVV.

The V gene is TRBV7-2, the J gene TRBJ2-7; D remains ambiguous. There are 12 residues in the CDR3. Germline V gene lookup returns CDR1 SGHTA and CDR2 FQGNSA. The V and J ends lost 8 bases and 5 bases respectively, with 13 bases between them. The CDR3 bases are TGTGCCAGCGCTAGTGGCGTCAACGAGCAGTACTTC. Amino acids: CASASGVNEQYF. The full variable domain, in which reference TRBV7-2 and TRBJ2-7 provide the parts outside the CDR3, is GAGVSQSPSNKVTEKGKDVELRCDPISGHTALYWYRQSLGQGLEFLIYFQGNSAPDKSGLPSDRFSAERTGGSVSTLTIQRTQQEDSAVYLCASASGVNEQYFGPGTRLTVT.